This T cell receptor (beta chain) was recovered during a study of T cell responses to AZD1222 COVID-19 vaccine. Whole-study findings and limits: No repertoire was sampled before or during the peak T cell response, only after it. The donor cohort was predominantly white British with a female majority, and clonal diversity may have been underestimated.

Produced via immunoSEQ multiplex PCR; TCRdb's table is partial and in-frame only. The sample consists of 120,000 or so clones, about 89% of them appearing once. Of note for this clone: The antigen is unknown.

This CDR3 contains 14 residues. V lost 2 bases and J 4 bases, leaving 12 bases between the germline ends. From germline, CDR1 is SGHKS and CDR2 YYEKEE (reference sequence). This chain connects TRBV5-5 to TRBJ1-2, with D possibly matching TRBD1 (6 bases). The origin of this receptor is an adult in good health. Sequences were derived from peripheral blood, sampled on day 0 of MenACWY control vaccination. In nucleotides, the CDR3 is TGTGCCAGCAGCTTAGTCCAGGGGATCTATGGCTACACCTTC. Protein sequence: CASSLVQGIYGYTF.